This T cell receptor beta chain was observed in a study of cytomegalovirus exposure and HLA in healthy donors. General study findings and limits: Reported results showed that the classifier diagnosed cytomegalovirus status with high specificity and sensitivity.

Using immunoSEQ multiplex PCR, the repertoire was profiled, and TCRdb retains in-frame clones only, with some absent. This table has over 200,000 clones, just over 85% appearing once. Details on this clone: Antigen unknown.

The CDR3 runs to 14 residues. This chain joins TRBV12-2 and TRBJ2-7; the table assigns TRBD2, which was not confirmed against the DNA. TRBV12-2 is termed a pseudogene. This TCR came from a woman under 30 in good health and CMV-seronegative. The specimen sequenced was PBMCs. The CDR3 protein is CASPPGRAFYEQYF. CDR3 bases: TGTGCAAGTCCCCCGGGGAGGGCCTTCTACGAGCAGTACTTC.